These 17 T cell receptor beta chains originate from one sample sequenced in a study of shared clonotypes between healthy human individuals. Generated by immunoSEQ multiplex PCR, the TCRdb table keeps only in-frame clones and is missing some. The profile covers roughly 2.2 million clones, with more than 85% appearing a single time and approximately 0.4% taken by the ten largest. Sample: naive CD4+ T cells from PBMCs. Subset here: CD45RA+ positively selected. These receptors all come from a man between 18 and 35 years old in good health. Some clones in this sample may be carry-over from other donors' samples.

V gene TRBV5-6 combines with J gene TRBJ2-1; 15 bases are shared with TRBD2. Trimming cost V 4 bases and J 6 bases; bases outside gene matches: 5. The CDR3 loop spans 16 amino acids. Germline values: CDR1 SGHDT, CDR2 YYEEEE. The CDR3 coding sequence is TGTGCCAGCAGCCACCGGACTAGCGGGAGGGCCAATGAGCAGTTCTTC. Translated, it gives CASSHRTSGRANEQFF.

The V and J genes are TRBV2 and TRBJ2-1, with D uncertain. Germline V gene data show CDR1 as SNHLY and CDR2 as FYNNEI. The CDR3 contains 15 residues. Trimming pared 1 base from V and 4 bases from J, leaving 11 bases between. DNA of the CDR3: TGTGCCAGCAGTGAAGGGGGTGTCAGATACAATGAGCAGTTCTTC. Translated, it gives CASSEGGVRYNEQFF.

This sequence joins TRBV11-2 and TRBJ2-3; 11 positions match TRBD2. This CDR3 region has 18 residues. V lost 2 bases to trimming and J lost 0 bases; unmatched junction nucleotides: 7. Germline-derived CDR1 and CDR2 are SGHAT and FQNNGV. CDR3 sequence (DNA): TGTGCCAGCAGCTTATACCCGACTAGCGGGATTAGCACAGATACGCAGTATTTT. Translation: CASSLYPTSGISTDTQYF. The full variable domain, rest sourced from reference TRBV11-2 and TRBJ2-3, is EAGVAQSPRYKIIEKRQSVAFWCNPISGHATLYWYQQILGQGPKLLIQFQNNGVVDDSQLPKDRFSAERLKGVDSTLKIQPAKLEDSAVYLCASSLYPTSGISTDTQYFGPGTRLTVL.

The chain links TRBV7-2 to TRBJ2-5, with TRBD1 as a possible D gene (5 bases). Germline V gene sequence: CDR1 SGHTA, CDR2 FQGNSA. Between the trimmed V and J ends, which lost 3 bases and 2 bases, there was a span of 13 bases. This CDR3 has 15 amino acids. The CDR3 is CASSLRRGQQETQYF. The CDR3 DNA is TGTGCCAGCAGCTTGAGAAGGGGTCAACAAGAGACCCAGTACTTC.

As to this clone: The same CDR3 is also encoded by other DNA sequences in this sample. V and J are TRBV28 and TRBJ2-7; D gene ambiguous. The CDR3 is made up of 12 amino acids. The V gene lost 3 bases and the J gene lost 3 bases, with 6 bases spanning the gap. Germline assignment: CDR1 MDHEN and CDR2 SYDVKM. DNA for the CDR3: TGTGCCAGCAGTTTTGGTAGCTACGAGCAGTACTTC. Amino acids: CASSFGSYEQYF.

This clone was counted once. The CDR3 nucleotides are TGTGCCAGCGTTAACAGGGGGCATGATCAGCCCCAGCATTTT. It specifies CASVNRGHDQPQHF. The V gene is TRBV19, the J gene TRBJ1-5; 9 bases line up with TRBD1. V shed 9 bases and J 5 bases; nucleotides not matched to a gene: 8. Germline V CDR1 and CDR2: LNHDA, SQIVND (reference sequence). The CDR3 runs 14 residues.

The CDR3 bases are TGTGCCTGGAGTAAGTTGGTATCCTACGAGCAGTACTTC. Translating it yields CAWSKLVSYEQYF. The J gene is TRBJ2-7, the V gene TRBV30; D call uncertain. The CDR3 spans 13 residues. The V end lost 2 bases, the J end lost 1 base, and 9 bases lay between the germline ends. CDR1 is GTSNPN and CDR2 is SVGIG in the germline V gene (reference sequence).

This chain uses TRBV28 with TRBJ1-2, with TRBD1 matching over 7 bases. Germline assignment: CDR1 MDHEN and CDR2 SYDVKM. The CDR3 loop spans 17 amino acids. V gave up 6 bases and J gave up 1 base; unmatched junction bases: 14. The CDR3 region has the DNA TGTGCCAGCAGGATGTCTTACAGGGGCCAGCTTAACTATGGCTACACCTTC. It codes for CASRMSYRGQLNYGYTF.

The J gene is TRBJ2-3, the V gene TRBV25-1; D remains ambiguous. The germline CDR1 and CDR2 sequences are MGHDK and SYGVNS. With 5 bases removed from V and 5 bases from J, the gap between germline ends came to 8 bases. The CDR3 covers 12 residues. The CDR3 region is CASSTLIDTQYF. DNA for the CDR3: TGTGCCAGCAGTACCCTTATAGATACGCAGTATTTT.

This chain uses TRBV5-1 with TRBJ1-2; perhaps TRBD1 as D (5 bases). CDR3 length equals 15 residues. Between the trimmed V and J ends, which lost 3 bases and 4 bases, there was a span of 16 bases. Germline CDR1 SGHRS, CDR2 YFSETQ. CDR3 coding DNA: TGCGCCAGCAGCTCAGATGGGACGTCGGGCTATGGCTACACCTTC. This translates into CASSSDGTSGYGYTF.

This chain links TRBV7-2 with TRBJ2-5; 8 nucleotides match TRBD1. Germline V lookup: CDR1 SGHTA, CDR2 FQGNSA. CDR3 length: 14 amino acids. The junction had 4 bases not matched to a gene; V was cut back by 4 bases and J by 3 bases. This CDR3 is CASSSDRGEETQYF. The CDR3, as DNA: TGTGCCAGCAGCTCCGACAGGGGAGAAGAGACCCAGTACTTC.

The genes are TRBV5-4 and TRBJ2-3, with TRBD2 matching over 7 bases. The CDR3 length is 16 residues. Germline V gene sequence: CDR1 SGHNT, CDR2 YYREEE (reference sequence). The junction had 5 bases not matched to a gene; V was cut back by 0 bases and J by 1 base. Here the CDR3 reads CASSLALARRTDTQYF. CDR3 coding DNA: TGTGCCAGCAGCTTGGCACTAGCGCGACGCACAGATACGCAGTATTTT.

This rearrangement joins TRBV7-2 to TRBJ2-7; possibly TRBD2 for D (6 bases). This CDR3 has 16 residues. Germline lookup yields CDR1 SGHTA and CDR2 FQGNSA. V was clipped by 5 bases and J by 5 bases, with 22 bases between them. CDR3 in DNA: TGTGCCAGCAGCCGACCGGGAGTAAGGGTTGTCAACGAGCAGTACTTC. This codes for CASSRPGVRVVNEQYF.

The V call is TRBV28, the J call TRBJ1-4; D is perhaps TRBD1 (6 bases). The CDR3 totals 16 residues. Per the germline V gene, CDR1 is MDHEN and CDR2 is SYDVKM. Trimming took 1 base from V and 10 from J, leaving 19 bases between them. The chain's CDR3 is CASSLYSGAASGKLFF. CDR3 nucleotides: TGTGCCAGCAGTTTATATTCGGGGGCGGCATCTGGAAAACTGTTTTTT.

This chain joins TRBV9 and TRBJ1-4; D not certain. Germline lookup yields CDR1 SGDLS and CDR2 YYNGEE. The ends were cut back, 0 bases at V and 8 bases at J, with 17 bases in the middle. This CDR3 contains 16 residues. CDR3 loop: CASSVGSLGFGEKLFF. The CDR3 nucleotides read TGTGCCAGCAGCGTAGGATCTCTGGGGTTTGGGGAAAAACTGTTTTTT.

This clone was counted a single time. V and J are TRBV28 and TRBJ1-2; 10 nucleotides match TRBD1. Germline CDR1 reads MDHEN; CDR2 reads SYDVKM. CDR3 length equals 16 residues. V was pared by 2 bases and J by 5 bases, with 8 bases of the junction left unmatched. This CDR3 reads CASSLPRDRGGYGYTF. In nucleotides, the CDR3 is TGTGCCAGCAGTTTACCCCGGGACAGGGGAGGATATGGCTACACCTTC.

This sequence joins TRBV2 and TRBJ2-3; 10 bases align to TRBD2. This CDR3 comprises 14 residues. Per the germline V gene, CDR1 is SNHLY and CDR2 is FYNNEI. J lost 5 bases, V lost 8 bases, and 7 bases had no gene match. The CDR3 region is CASVLAGVGDTQYF. The DNA for the CDR3 is TGTGCCAGCGTCCTAGCGGGAGTGGGAGATACGCAGTATTTT.